This TCR beta chain derives from a study of blood T cell repertoires in COVID-19. The data were produced by immunoSEQ multiplex PCR, yet TCRdb's version contains in-frame clones alone and is incomplete. The sample lists 100,000 to 110,000 clones; under 90% were seen once. The CDR3 spans 17 residues. Germline CDR1 is MNHEY and CDR2 is SMNVEV (reference sequence). Trimming stripped 6 bases from V and 6 bases from J, with 27 bases between. The source of this sequence is a human donor in a cohort sampled during active COVID-19. The sample was peripheral blood. The chain joins TRBV27 to TRBJ2-7; D perhaps matches TRBD1 (6 bases). The CDR3 loop reads CASSYTWTRQDVFEQYF. CDR3 bases: TGTGCCAGCAGCTACACTTGGACGAGACAGGACGTTTTCGAGCAGTACTTC.